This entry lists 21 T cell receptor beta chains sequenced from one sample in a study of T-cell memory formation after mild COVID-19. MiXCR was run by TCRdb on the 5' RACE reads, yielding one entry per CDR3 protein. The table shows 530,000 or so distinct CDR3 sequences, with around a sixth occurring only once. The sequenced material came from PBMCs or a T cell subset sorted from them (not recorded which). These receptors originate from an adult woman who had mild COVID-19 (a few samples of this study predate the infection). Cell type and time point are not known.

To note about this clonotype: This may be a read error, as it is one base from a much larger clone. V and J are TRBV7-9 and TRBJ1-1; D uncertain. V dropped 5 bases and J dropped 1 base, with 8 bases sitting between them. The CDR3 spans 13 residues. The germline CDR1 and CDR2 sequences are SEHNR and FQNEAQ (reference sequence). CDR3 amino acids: CASSQRENTEAFF. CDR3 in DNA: TGTGCCAGCAGCCAGAGAGAGAACACTGAAGCTTTCTTT. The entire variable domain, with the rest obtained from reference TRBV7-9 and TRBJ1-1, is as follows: DTGVSQNPRHKITKRGQNVTFRCDPISEHNRLYWYRQTLGQGPEFLTYFQNEAQLEKSRLLSDRFSAERPKGSFSTLEIQRTEQGDSAMYLCASSQRENTEAFFGQGTRLTVV.

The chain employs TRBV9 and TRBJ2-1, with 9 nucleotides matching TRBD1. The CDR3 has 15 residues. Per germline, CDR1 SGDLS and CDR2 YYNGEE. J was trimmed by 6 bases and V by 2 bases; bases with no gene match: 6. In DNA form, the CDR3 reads TGTGCCAGCAGCGTTACAGGGGGCCCGGGCAATGAGCAGTTCTTC. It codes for CASSVTGGPGNEQFF.

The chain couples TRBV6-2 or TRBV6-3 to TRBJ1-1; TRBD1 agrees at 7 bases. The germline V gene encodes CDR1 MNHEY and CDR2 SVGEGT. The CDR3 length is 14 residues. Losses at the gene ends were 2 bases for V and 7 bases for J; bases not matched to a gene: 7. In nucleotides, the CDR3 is TGTGCCAGCAGTTACGACAGGGTCGGGCGTGAAGCTTTCTTT. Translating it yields CASSYDRVGREAFF.

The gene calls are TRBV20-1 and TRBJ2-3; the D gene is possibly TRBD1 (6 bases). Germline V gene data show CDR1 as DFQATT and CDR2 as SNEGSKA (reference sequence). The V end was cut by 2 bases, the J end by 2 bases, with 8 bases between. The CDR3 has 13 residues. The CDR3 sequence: CSARNRDTDTQYF. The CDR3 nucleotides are TGCAGTGCTAGAAACAGGGACACAGATACGCAGTATTTT.

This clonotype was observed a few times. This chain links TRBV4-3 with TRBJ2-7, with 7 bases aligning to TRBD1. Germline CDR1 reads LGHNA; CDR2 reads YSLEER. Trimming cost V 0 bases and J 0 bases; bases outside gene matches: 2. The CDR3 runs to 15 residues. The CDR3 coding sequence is TGCGCCAGCAGCCAAGATAGGGACAGCTCCTACGAGCAGTACTTC. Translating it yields CASSQDRDSSYEQYF.

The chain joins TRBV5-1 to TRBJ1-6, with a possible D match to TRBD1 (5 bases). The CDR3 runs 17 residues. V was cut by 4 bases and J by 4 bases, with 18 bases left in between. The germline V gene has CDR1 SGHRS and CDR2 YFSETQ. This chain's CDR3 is CASSHRRGADYNSPLHF. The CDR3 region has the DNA TGCGCCAGCAGCCACAGACGAGGGGCGGATTATAATTCACCCCTCCACTTT.

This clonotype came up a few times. This CDR3 is CASIPSVGFNYGYTF. The CDR3 DNA follows: TGTGCCAGCATCCCCAGTGTGGGTTTTAACTATGGCTACACCTTC. The chain employs TRBV7-9 and TRBJ1-2, with unresolved D. V was clipped by 7 bases and J by 1 base, with 16 bases between them. The germline V gene has CDR1 SEHNR and CDR2 FQNEAQ (reference sequence). The length of the CDR3 is 15 residues.

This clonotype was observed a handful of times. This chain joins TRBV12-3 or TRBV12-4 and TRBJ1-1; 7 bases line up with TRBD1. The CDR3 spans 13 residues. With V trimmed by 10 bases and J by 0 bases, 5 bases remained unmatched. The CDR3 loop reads CATDRDMNTEAFF. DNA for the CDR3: TGTGCCACCGACAGGGACATGAACACTGAAGCTTTCTTT.

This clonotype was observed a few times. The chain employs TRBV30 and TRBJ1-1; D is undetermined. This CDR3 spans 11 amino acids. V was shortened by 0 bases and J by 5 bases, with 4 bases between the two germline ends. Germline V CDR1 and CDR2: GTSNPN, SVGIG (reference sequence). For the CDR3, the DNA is TGTGCCTGGAGTGTGGGAACTGAAGCTTTCTTT. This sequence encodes CAWSVGTEAFF.

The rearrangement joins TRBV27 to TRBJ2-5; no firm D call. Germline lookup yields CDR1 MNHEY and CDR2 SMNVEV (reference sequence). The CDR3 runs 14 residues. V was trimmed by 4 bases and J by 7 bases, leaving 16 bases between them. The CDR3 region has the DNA TGTGCCAGCAGTTCGAGGACCATGGTTGGGACCCAGTACTTC. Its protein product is CASSSRTMVGTQYF.

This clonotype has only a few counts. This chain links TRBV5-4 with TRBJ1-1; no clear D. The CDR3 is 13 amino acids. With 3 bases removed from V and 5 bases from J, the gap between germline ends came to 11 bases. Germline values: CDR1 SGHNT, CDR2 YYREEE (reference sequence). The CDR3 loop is CASSYDLRTEAFF. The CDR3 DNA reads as TGTGCCAGCAGCTACGACCTACGGACTGAAGCTTTCTTT. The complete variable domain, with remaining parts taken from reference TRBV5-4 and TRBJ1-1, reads ETGVTQSPTHLIKTRGQQVTLRCSSQSGHNTVSWYQQALGQGPQFIFQYYREEENGRGNFPPRFSGLQFPNYSSELNVNALELDDSALYLCASSYDLRTEAFFGQGTRLTVV.

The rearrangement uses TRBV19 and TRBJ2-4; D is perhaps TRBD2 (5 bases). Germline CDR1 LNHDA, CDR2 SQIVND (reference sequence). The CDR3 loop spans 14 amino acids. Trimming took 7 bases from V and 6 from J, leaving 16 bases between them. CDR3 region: CASTQEHEGNIQYF. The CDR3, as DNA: TGTGCCAGTACCCAAGAACACGAGGGAAACATTCAGTACTTC.

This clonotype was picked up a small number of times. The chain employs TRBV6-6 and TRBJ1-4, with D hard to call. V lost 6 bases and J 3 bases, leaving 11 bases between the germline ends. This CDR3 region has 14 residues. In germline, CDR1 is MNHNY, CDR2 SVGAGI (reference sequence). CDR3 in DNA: TGTGCCAGCAGACCGGACGGATCTAATGAAAAACTGTTTTTT. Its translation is CASRPDGSNEKLFF.

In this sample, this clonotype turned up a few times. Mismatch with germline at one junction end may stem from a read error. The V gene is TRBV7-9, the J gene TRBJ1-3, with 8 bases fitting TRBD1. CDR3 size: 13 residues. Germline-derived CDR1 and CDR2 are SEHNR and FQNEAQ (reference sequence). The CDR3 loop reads CASSFGQGSTIYF. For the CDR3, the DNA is TGTGCCAGCAGCTTCGGACAGGGAAGCACCATATATTTT.

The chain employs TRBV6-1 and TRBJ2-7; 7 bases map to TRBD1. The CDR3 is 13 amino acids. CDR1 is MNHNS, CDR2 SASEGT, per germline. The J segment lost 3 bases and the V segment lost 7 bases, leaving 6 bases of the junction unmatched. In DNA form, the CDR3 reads TGTGCCAGCAACGGGGCAGGGGGCTACGAGCAGTACTTC. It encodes CASNGAGGYEQYF.

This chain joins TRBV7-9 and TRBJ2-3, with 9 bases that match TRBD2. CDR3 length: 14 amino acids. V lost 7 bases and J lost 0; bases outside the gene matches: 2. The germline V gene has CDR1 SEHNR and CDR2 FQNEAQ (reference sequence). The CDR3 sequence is CASTSGASTDTQYF. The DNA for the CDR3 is TGTGCCAGCACTAGCGGGGCTAGCACAGATACGCAGTATTTT.

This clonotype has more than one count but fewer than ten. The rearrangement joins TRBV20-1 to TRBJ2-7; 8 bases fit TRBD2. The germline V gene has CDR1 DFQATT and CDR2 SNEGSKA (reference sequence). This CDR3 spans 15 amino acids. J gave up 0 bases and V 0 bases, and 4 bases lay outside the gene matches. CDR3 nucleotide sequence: TGCAGTGCTAGAGATCCCGGGACTAGCTCCTACGAGCAGTACTTC. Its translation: CSARDPGTSSYEQYF.

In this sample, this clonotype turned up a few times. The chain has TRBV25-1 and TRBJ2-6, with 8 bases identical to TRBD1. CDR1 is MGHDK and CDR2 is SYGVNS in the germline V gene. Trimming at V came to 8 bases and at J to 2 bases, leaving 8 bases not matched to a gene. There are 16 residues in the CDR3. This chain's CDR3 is CASGFRGLAGANVLTF. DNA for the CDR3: TGTGCCAGCGGGTTCAGGGGGCTAGCTGGGGCCAACGTCCTGACTTTC.

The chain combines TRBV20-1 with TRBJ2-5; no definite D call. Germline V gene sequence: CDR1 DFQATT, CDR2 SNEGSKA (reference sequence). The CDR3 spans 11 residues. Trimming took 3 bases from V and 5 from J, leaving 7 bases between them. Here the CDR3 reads CSASFGETQYF. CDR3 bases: TGCAGTGCTAGTTTTGGGGAGACCCAGTACTTC.

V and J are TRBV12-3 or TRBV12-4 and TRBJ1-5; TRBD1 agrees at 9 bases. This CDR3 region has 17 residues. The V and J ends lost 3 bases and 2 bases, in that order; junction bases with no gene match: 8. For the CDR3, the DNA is TGTGCCAGCAGTTTCCTACCACAGGGGGCGGGCAATCAGCCCCAGCATTTT. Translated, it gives CASSFLPQGAGNQPQHF.

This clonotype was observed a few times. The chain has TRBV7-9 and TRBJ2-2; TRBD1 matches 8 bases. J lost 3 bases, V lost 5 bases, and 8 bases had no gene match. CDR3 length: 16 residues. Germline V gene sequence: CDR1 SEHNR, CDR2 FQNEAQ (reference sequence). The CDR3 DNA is TGTGCCAGCAGCCCGGGGACAGGATTTTACACCGGGGAGCTGTTTTTT. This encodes CASSPGTGFYTGELFF.